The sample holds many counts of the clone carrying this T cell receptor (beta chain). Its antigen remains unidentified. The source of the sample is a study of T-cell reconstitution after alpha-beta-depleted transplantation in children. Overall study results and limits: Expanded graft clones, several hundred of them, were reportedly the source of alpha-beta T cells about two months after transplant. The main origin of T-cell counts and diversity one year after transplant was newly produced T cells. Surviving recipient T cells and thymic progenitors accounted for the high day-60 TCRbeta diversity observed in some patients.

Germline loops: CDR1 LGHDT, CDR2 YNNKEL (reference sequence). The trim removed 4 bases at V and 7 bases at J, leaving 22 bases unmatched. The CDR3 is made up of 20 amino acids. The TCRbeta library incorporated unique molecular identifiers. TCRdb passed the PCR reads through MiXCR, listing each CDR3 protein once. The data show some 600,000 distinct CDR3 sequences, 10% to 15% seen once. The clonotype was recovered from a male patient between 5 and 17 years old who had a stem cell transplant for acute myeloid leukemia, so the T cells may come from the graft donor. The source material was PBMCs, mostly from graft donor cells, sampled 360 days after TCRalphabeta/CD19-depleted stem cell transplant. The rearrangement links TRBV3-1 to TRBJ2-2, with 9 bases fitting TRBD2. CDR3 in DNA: TGTGCCAGCAGCCCATGGATGACTAGCGGTTCGAGGGGGAACGTCGGGGAGCTGTTTTTT. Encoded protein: CASSPWMTSGSRGNVGELFF.